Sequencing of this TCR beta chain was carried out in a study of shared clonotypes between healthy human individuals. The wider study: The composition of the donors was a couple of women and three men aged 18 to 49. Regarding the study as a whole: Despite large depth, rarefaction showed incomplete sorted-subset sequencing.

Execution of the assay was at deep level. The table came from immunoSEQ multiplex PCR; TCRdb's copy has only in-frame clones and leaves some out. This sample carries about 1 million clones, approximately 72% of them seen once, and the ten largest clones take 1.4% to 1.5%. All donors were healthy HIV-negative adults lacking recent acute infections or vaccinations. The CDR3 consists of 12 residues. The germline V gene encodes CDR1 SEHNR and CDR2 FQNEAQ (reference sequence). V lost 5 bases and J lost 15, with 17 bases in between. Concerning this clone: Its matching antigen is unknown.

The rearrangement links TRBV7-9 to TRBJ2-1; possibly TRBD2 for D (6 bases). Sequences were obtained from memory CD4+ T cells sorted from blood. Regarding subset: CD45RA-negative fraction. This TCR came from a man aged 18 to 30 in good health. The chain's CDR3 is CASSTGRGFWFF. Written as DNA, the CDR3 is TGTGCCAGCAGCACCGGACGGGGGTTTTGGTTCTTC.